The next 23 T cell receptor beta chains were all read from a single sample in a study of Graves' ophthalmopathy and Graves' hyperthyroidism. Researchers took RNA transcripts and amplified TCR beta CDR3 regions from them. Investigators did first-round RT-PCR with HTBI primers, then second-round multiplex PCR. One entry per CDR3 protein, called by TCRdb with MiXCR from the multiplex PCR reads. The repertoire includes hundreds of thousands of distinct CDR3 sequences, about 44% of them detected once, and 44% sits in the top ten. The sample comprised peripheral blood. These receptors originate from an adult man with Graves' ophthalmopathy.

This clonotype was seen at least ten times. The rearrangement joins TRBV9 to TRBJ1-2; 7 positions match TRBD1. The ends lost 4 bases at V and 3 bases at J; junction bases unmatched: 6. Germline V gene data show CDR1 as SGDLS and CDR2 as YYNGEE. The CDR3 is made up of 14 amino acids. CDR3 residues: CASSLSDRDYGYTF. For the CDR3, the DNA is TGTGCCAGCAGCCTCTCCGACAGGGACTATGGCTACACCTTC.

The gene calls are TRBV29-1 and TRBJ1-2; D uncertain. This CDR3 spans 14 amino acids. Germline V lookup: CDR1 SQVTM, CDR2 ANQGSEA. Trimming removed 1 base from V and 2 bases from J, with 11 bases in between. The CDR3 loop is CSVEGGFPNYGYTF. The CDR3 bases are TGCAGCGTTGAAGGCGGCTTCCCCAACTATGGCTACACCTTC.

The CDR3 DNA sequence: TGTGCCAGCAGCCGTGGACAGGGGGCGAATGAGCAGTTCTTC. Protein sequence: CASSRGQGANEQFF. The V call is TRBV7-9, the J call TRBJ2-7; TRBD1 aligns across 11 bases. The end of the DNA aligns better with TRBJ2-1, so the J call may be wrong. Per germline, CDR1 SEHNR and CDR2 FQNEAQ (reference sequence). The CDR3 is 14 amino acids.

This clonotype was recorded many times. The CDR3 protein is CASSKRHGASVETQYF. DNA for the CDR3: TGTGCCAGCAGCAAACGACATGGGGCGAGCGTAGAGACCCAGTACTTC. The chain combines TRBV11-1 with TRBJ2-5; TRBD1 is a possible D gene (5 bases). V shed 5 bases and J shed 4 bases, with 20 bases lying between them. CDR1 and CDR2 from the germline V gene are SGHAT and FQDESV (reference sequence). This CDR3 has 16 residues. Supplemented by reference TRBV11-1 and TRBJ2-5, the full variable domain reads EAEVAQSPRYKITEKSQAVAFWCDPISGHATLYWYRQILGQGPELLVQFQDESVVDDSQLPKDRFSAERLKGVDSTLKIQPAELGDSAMYLCASSKRHGASVETQYFGPGTRLLVL.

This chain links TRBV7-9 with TRBJ2-7; 10 nucleotides line up with TRBD1. The CDR3 length is 13 residues. Germline V gene data show CDR1 as SEHNR and CDR2 as FQNEAQ (reference sequence). V was pared by 3 bases and J by 7 bases, with 3 bases of the junction left unmatched. CDR3 amino acids: CASSLADRGEQYF. CDR3 bases: TGTGCCAGCAGCTTGGCGGACAGGGGGGAGCAGTACTTC.

The gene calls are TRBV7-2 and TRBJ2-5; 10 bases agree with TRBD2. Trimming cost V 6 bases and J 7 bases; bases outside gene matches: 23. This CDR3 is built from 19 residues. Germline loops: CDR1 SGHTA, CDR2 FQGNSA. The CDR3 nucleotides are TGTGCCAGCAGTGAAGCGGCCCTCGGGCTAGCGGGGGTACGGGGGACCCAGTACTTC. It encodes CASSEAALGLAGVRGTQYF.

The chain couples TRBV9 to TRBJ1-2; TRBD1 might be the D (5 bases). There are 13 residues in the CDR3. The germline gives CDR1 SGDLS, CDR2 YYNGEE. Deletions cut 5 bases from V and 8 bases from J, with 16 bases between. CDR3 sequence reads: CASSDSGLEGYTF. The CDR3, as DNA: TGTGCCAGCAGTGATTCAGGGTTAGAGGGCTACACCTTC. Supplemented by reference TRBV9 and TRBJ1-2, the full variable domain reads DSGVTQTPKHLITATGQRVTLRCSPRSGDLSVYWYQQSLDQGLQFLIQYYNGEERAKGNILERFSAQQFPDLHSELNLSSLELGDSALYFCASSDSGLEGYTFGSGTRLTVV.

This chain links TRBV24-1 with TRBJ1-5; D possibly corresponds to TRBD1 (6 bases). Germline CDR1 reads KGHDR; CDR2 reads SFDVKD. The CDR3 extends over 14 amino acids. With 5 bases removed from V and 14 bases from J, the gap between germline ends came to 21 bases. The CDR3 reads CATSGGEGDSYEHF. In nucleotides, the CDR3 is TGTGCCACCAGTGGAGGGGAGGGGGACTCCTACGAGCATTTT.

This clonotype was counted many times. The genes are TRBV2 and TRBJ1-6; D is perhaps TRBD1 (5 bases). The germline V gene has CDR1 SNHLY and CDR2 FYNNEI. Trimming pared 7 bases from V and 2 bases from J, leaving 12 bases between. The CDR3 loop spans 15 amino acids. The CDR3 sequence is CASTGGSTYNSPLHF. CDR3 nucleotides: TGTGCCAGCACGGGGGGGAGCACCTATAATTCACCCCTCCACTTT.

The chain links TRBV12-3 or TRBV12-4 to TRBJ1-4; a possible D gene is TRBD1 (5 bases). The CDR3 has 14 residues. Trimming cost V 5 bases and J 8 bases, with 15 bases left between them. Here the CDR3 DNA reads TGTGCCAGCAGTCCGACAGAGAGTATCGAAAAACTGTTTTTT. This gives the protein CASSPTESIEKLFF.

This chain joins TRBV5-4 and TRBJ1-2; D possibly corresponds to TRBD1 (6 bases). V was cut by 6 bases and J by 1 base, with 10 bases left in between. This CDR3 has 13 residues. Germline CDR1 is SGHNT and CDR2 is YYREEE (reference sequence). CDR3 sequence reads: CASTRTDNYGYTF. The DNA of the CDR3 is TGTGCCAGCACCCGGACAGATAACTATGGCTACACCTTC.

The gene calls are TRBV7-9 and TRBJ1-2; TRBD1 matches 7 bases. The germline gives CDR1 SEHNR, CDR2 FQNEAQ (reference sequence). V trimming: 5 bases; J trimming: 0 bases; junction bases outside the gene matches: 6. This CDR3 is built from 15 residues. The DNA of the CDR3 is TGTGCCAGCAGCCCAGGGACAGTAGCTAACTATGGCTACACCTTC. Protein: CASSPGTVANYGYTF.

This clonotype was observed a handful of times. The chain has TRBV7-9 and TRBJ2-2; 7 bases agree with TRBD2. The ends lost 5 bases at V and 7 bases at J; junction bases unmatched: 7. Germline V gene lookup returns CDR1 SEHNR and CDR2 FQNEAQ (reference sequence). The CDR3 loop spans 14 amino acids. The CDR3 DNA reads as TGTGCCAGCAGCGTAAGGACTAGTCTCGGGGAGCTGTTTTTT. Its translation: CASSVRTSLGELFF.

This clonotype was counted a few times. At one end, the junction sequence differs from germline, possibly due to a read error. The chain employs TRBV20-1 and TRBJ2-7; 10 nucleotides align to TRBD1. This CDR3 region has 11 residues. Germline loops: CDR1 DFQATT, CDR2 SNEGSKA (reference sequence). CDR3 sequence: CSARDRDRGSF. The CDR3 bases are TGCAGTGCTAGAGACCGGGACAGGGGATCTTTC.

The V call is TRBV7-3, the J call TRBJ2-2; D call uncertain. In germline, CDR1 is SGHTA, CDR2 FQGTGA. The germline V and J ends were trimmed by 3 bases and 0 bases, with 11 bases remaining between them. There are 16 residues in the CDR3. The CDR3 region is CASSFGGATNTGELFF. The CDR3 nucleotides are TGTGCCAGCAGCTTTGGTGGAGCGACGAACACCGGGGAGCTGTTTTTT.

This rearrangement joins TRBV6-1 to TRBJ1-2; no clear D gene. CDR1 and CDR2 (germline): MNHNS, SASEGT. The length of the CDR3 is 14 residues. Trimming took off 7 bases at V and 3 bases at J, with 15 bases between the two ends. The CDR3 loop reads CASTLDILDYGYTF. For the CDR3, the DNA is TGTGCCAGCACTCTAGACATTCTGGACTATGGCTACACCTTC.

About this clonotype itself: Just one base apart from a much larger clone, this may be a read error. The chain uses TRBV10-1 and TRBJ1-1; perhaps TRBD1 as D (5 bases). Germline V gene data show CDR1 as WNHNN and CDR2 as SYGVQD (reference sequence). This CDR3 contains 14 residues. V was trimmed by 0 bases and J by 5 bases, leaving 10 bases between them. CDR3 coding DNA: TGCGCCAGCAGTGAGTCGAACGGGGGAACTGAAGCTTTCTTT. Its protein is CASSESNGGTEAFF.

Comments on this clonotype: One junction end does not reproduce the germline sequence, and a read error may be involved. V usage is TRBV10-3 and J usage is TRBJ2-7, with 7 bases identical to TRBD2. Germline lookup yields CDR1 ENHRY and CDR2 SYGVKD. The CDR3 totals 13 residues. The CDR3 here is CASSKTSRYEQYF. The CDR3 DNA reads TGTGCCAGCAGTAAGACTAGCAGGTACGAGCAGTACTTC.

The DNA for the CDR3 is TGTGCCAGCAGCCAAGGAGCGGGAGGGTTCTACGAGCAGTACTTC. As protein: CASSQGAGGFYEQYF. This chain joins TRBV5-4 and TRBJ2-7, with 10 positions matching TRBD2. CDR1 and CDR2 from the germline V gene are SGHNT and YYREEE (reference sequence). Trimming took 4 bases from V and 3 from J; bases not matched to a gene: 7. This CDR3 is 15 amino acids long. The full variable domain, its missing parts supplied by reference TRBV5-4 and TRBJ2-7, is ETGVTQSPTHLIKTRGQQVTLRCSSQSGHNTVSWYQQALGQGPQFIFQYYREEENGRGNFPPRFSGLQFPNYSSELNVNALELDDSALYLCASSQGAGGFYEQYFGPGTRLTVT.

This clonotype was seen a handful of times. This chain links TRBV9 with TRBJ2-7; 10 nucleotides line up with TRBD1. With 5 bases clipped from V and 0 bases from J, the junction kept 8 bases outside the gene matches. CDR1 and CDR2 from the germline V gene are SGDLS and YYNGEE. The CDR3 has 16 amino acids. CDR3 nucleotides: TGTGCCAGCAGTTGGGACAGGGGCTCGACCTCCTACGAGCAGTACTTC. It codes for CASSWDRGSTSYEQYF. The complete variable domain, with remaining parts taken from reference TRBV9 and TRBJ2-7, reads DSGVTQTPKHLITATGQRVTLRCSPRSGDLSVYWYQQSLDQGLQFLIQYYNGEERAKGNILERFSAQQFPDLHSELNLSSLELGDSALYFCASSWDRGSTSYEQYFGPGTRLTVT.

This clonotype was recorded many times. The V and J genes are TRBV7-9 and TRBJ2-7; D gene uncertain. V was shortened by 0 bases and J by 2 bases, with 5 bases between the two germline ends. Germline CDR1 is SEHNR and CDR2 is FQNEAQ (reference sequence). This CDR3 has 13 amino acids. The CDR3 DNA reads TGTGCCAGCAGCTTAGCGGCGGCCTACGAGCAGTACTTC. Its protein is CASSLAAAYEQYF. The full variable domain, completed using reference TRBV7-9 and TRBJ2-7, is DTGVSQNPRHKITKRGQNVTFRCDPISEHNRLYWYRQTLGQGPEFLTYFQNEAQLEKSRLLSDRFSAERPKGSFSTLEIQRTEQGDSAMYLCASSLAAAYEQYFGPGTRLTVT.

This clonotype has a handful of counts. The rearrangement joins TRBV9 to TRBJ1-6, with unresolved D. This CDR3 has 13 residues. Deletions cut 4 bases from V and 8 bases from J, with 10 bases between. Germline V lookup: CDR1 SGDLS, CDR2 YYNGEE. For the CDR3, the DNA is TGTGCCAGCAGCCGGTATTTTGATTCACCCCTCCACTTT. Its protein is CASSRYFDSPLHF.

This clonotype was recorded a few times. V is TRBV2 and J is TRBJ2-2; possibly TRBD2 for D (5 bases). CDR1 is SNHLY and CDR2 is FYNNEI in the germline V gene. The CDR3 runs to 17 residues. Trimming took 3 bases from V and 1 from J, leaving 15 bases between them. CDR3 nucleotide sequence: TGTGCCAGCAGTGAGGACTCGCCCAGGAAGAACACCGGGGAGCTGTTTTTT. Translation: CASSEDSPRKNTGELFF.